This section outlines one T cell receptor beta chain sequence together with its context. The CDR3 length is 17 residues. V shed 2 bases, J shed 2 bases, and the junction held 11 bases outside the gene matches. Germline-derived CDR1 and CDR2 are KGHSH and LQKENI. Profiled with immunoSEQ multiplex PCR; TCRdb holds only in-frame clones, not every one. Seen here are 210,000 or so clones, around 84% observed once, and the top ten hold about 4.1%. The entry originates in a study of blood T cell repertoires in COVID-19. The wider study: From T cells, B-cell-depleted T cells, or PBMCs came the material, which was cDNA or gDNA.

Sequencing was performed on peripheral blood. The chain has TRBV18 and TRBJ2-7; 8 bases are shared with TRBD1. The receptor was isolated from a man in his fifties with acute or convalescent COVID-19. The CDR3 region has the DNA TGTGCCAGCTCACCAGGTACTATCGAGACAGGGGCCTACGAGCAGTACTTC. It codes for CASSPGTIETGAYEQYF.